What follows are 19 T cell receptor beta chains derived from one specimen sequenced in a study of T cell responses to AZD1222 COVID-19 vaccine. Measured with immunoSEQ multiplex PCR; TCRdb has only the in-frame clones, and not every one. The sample lists around 130,000 clones; 94% were seen once. This material consisted of peripheral blood, taken on day 0 of AZD1222 vaccination. These receptor sequences come from an adult in good health.

This clone was counted once. The rearrangement links TRBV14 to TRBJ1-3; D not certain. CDR3 length: 15 residues. Trimming took 5 bases from V and 0 from J, leaving 11 bases between them. Germline CDR1 and CDR2: SGHDN and FVKESK. The CDR3 protein is CASSTRTHSGNTIYF. CDR3 bases: TGTGCCAGCAGCACCCGGACTCACTCTGGAAACACCATATATTTT.

The V gene is TRBV19, the J gene TRBJ2-3; TRBD1 aligns across 7 bases. The CDR3 spans 17 residues. With 5 bases clipped from V and 1 base from J, the junction kept 12 bases outside the gene matches. CDR1 and CDR2 from the germline V gene are LNHDA and SQIVND (reference sequence). The CDR3 loop is CASSPSYRGLGTDTQYF. CDR3 sequence (DNA): TGTGCCAGTAGTCCCTCCTACAGGGGCTTGGGCACAGATACGCAGTATTTT. Combining the CDR3 with reference TRBV19 and TRBJ2-3 gives the whole variable domain DGGITQSPKYLFRKEGQNVTLSCEQNLNHDAMYWYRQDPGQGLRLIYYSQIVNDFQKGDIAEGYSVSREKKESFPLTVTSAQKNPTAFYLCASSPSYRGLGTDTQYFGPGTRLTVL.

V gene TRBV29-1 combines with J gene TRBJ2-7; no clear D. This CDR3 spans 12 amino acids. The V end lost 0 bases, the J end lost 6 bases, and 9 bases lay between the germline ends. In germline, CDR1 is SQVTM, CDR2 ANQGSEA. CDR3 DNA sequence: TGCAGCGTTGAAGATCGGAGACTCGAGCAGTACTTC. Translating gives CSVEDRRLEQYF.

This chain links TRBV5-6 with TRBJ1-4; 7 positions agree with TRBD1. Germline V lookup: CDR1 SGHDT, CDR2 YYEEEE. V lost 4 bases to trimming and J lost 1 base; unmatched junction nucleotides: 1. This CDR3 is 14 amino acids long. CDR3 amino acids: CASSRTGTNEKLFF. The DNA for the CDR3 is TGTGCCAGCAGCCGGACAGGAACTAATGAAAAACTGTTTTTT.

The V and J genes are TRBV6-5 and TRBJ2-7; 11 bases are shared with TRBD1. Germline V lookup: CDR1 MNHEY, CDR2 SVGAGI. The CDR3 loop spans 14 amino acids. V was clipped by 7 bases and J by 2 bases; unmatched bases: 4. The CDR3 sequence: CASIGTGGAYEQYF. CDR3 coding DNA: TGTGCCAGCATTGGGACAGGGGGGGCCTACGAGCAGTACTTC.

V gene TRBV25-1 combines with J gene TRBJ1-6; TRBD1 is a possible D gene (5 bases). With 2 bases removed from V and 6 bases from J, the gap between germline ends came to 11 bases. CDR1 and CDR2 from the germline V gene are MGHDK and SYGVNS. The CDR3 runs to 15 residues. CDR3 nucleotide sequence: TGTGCCAGCAGTGAAGCCGACAGATTTAATTCACCCCTCCACTTT. Amino acid sequence: CASSEADRFNSPLHF.

About this clone itself: The junction departs from germline at one end; a sequencing error may be responsible. V usage is TRBV3-1 (or the pseudogene TRBV3-2) and J usage is TRBJ2-5, with 10 bases lining up with TRBD2. Germline V CDR1 and CDR2: LGHDT, YNNKEL (reference sequence). The CDR3 covers 12 residues. For the CDR3, the DNA is TGTGCCAGCAGCCAAGATTGGGGGACTAGCGACTTC. This translates into CASSQDWGTSDF.

The genes are TRBV30 and TRBJ2-7, with D uncertain. The length of the CDR3 is 15 residues. Germline assignment: CDR1 GTSNPN and CDR2 SVGIG (reference sequence). V was trimmed by 4 bases and J by 6 bases, leaving 22 bases between them. Here the CDR3 DNA reads TGTGCCTGGACAGTTGGGGTTTCCCCGGTCCTCGAGCAGTACTTC. Its translation: CAWTVGVSPVLEQYF. The whole variable domain, filled in from reference TRBV30 and TRBJ2-7, reads SQTIHQWPATLVQPVGSPLSLECTVEGTSNPNLYWYRQAAGRGLQLLFYSVGIGQISSEVPQNLSASRPQDRQFILSSKKLLLSDSGFYLCAWTVGVSPVLEQYFGPGTRLTVT.

The chain recombines TRBV7-9 with TRBJ1-1, with 8 bases fitting TRBD1. Unmatched junction bases numbered 4, after V lost 5 bases and J lost 2 bases. Germline CDR1 SEHNR, CDR2 FQNEAQ (reference sequence). This CDR3 has 14 residues. CDR3 coding DNA: TGTGCCAGCAGCCCGGACAGGGTAAACACTGAAGCTTTCTTT. It codes for CASSPDRVNTEAFF.

The CDR3 spells CASSWDSYNSPLHF. The DNA of the CDR3 is TGTGCCAGCAGCTGGGACAGTTATAATTCACCCCTCCACTTT. J is TRBJ1-6 and V is TRBV7-9; 7 nucleotides align to TRBD1. The CDR3 consists of 14 residues. The germline V gene encodes CDR1 SEHNR and CDR2 FQNEAQ (reference sequence). J was trimmed by 4 bases and V by 4 bases; bases with no gene match: 1.

The gene calls are TRBV19 and TRBJ2-7; D gene uncertain. The CDR3 has 16 residues. CDR1 is LNHDA and CDR2 is SQIVND in the germline V gene (reference sequence). Trimming stripped 5 bases from V and 3 bases from J, with 20 bases between. The CDR3 here is CASSPGPTRKGYEQYF. The CDR3 bases are TGTGCCAGTAGTCCCGGACCAACCAGGAAAGGCTACGAGCAGTACTTC.

The rearrangement uses TRBV5-1 and TRBJ2-2; D might be TRBD2 (6 bases). Germline V CDR1 and CDR2: SGHRS, YFSETQ. With 4 bases removed from V and 3 bases from J, the gap between germline ends came to 16 bases. This CDR3 comprises 16 residues. The CDR3 DNA reads TGCGCCAGCAGCCTCCCTCCTATAGCGGACACCGGGGAGCTGTTTTTT. Protein: CASSLPPIADTGELFF.

V gene TRBV7-9 combines with J gene TRBJ2-1; 10 bases fit TRBD2. The ends lost 4 bases at V and 7 bases at J; junction bases unmatched: 13. CDR1 and CDR2 from the germline V gene are SEHNR and FQNEAQ (reference sequence). This CDR3 spans 17 amino acids. The CDR3 nucleotides read TGTGCCAGCAGCTCCTGGGCTCTAGCGGGAGTTCTTAATGAGCAGTTCTTC. This gives the protein CASSSWALAGVLNEQFF.

This chain connects TRBV27 to TRBJ2-3; 8 bases line up with TRBD1. The CDR3 runs 13 residues. CDR1 and CDR2 (germline): MNHEY, SMNVEV (reference sequence). The CDR3 sequence is CAGDRSRADTQYF. CDR3 coding DNA: TGTGCAGGGGACAGGTCCCGAGCAGATACGCAGTATTTT.

This clone was counted a few times. This chain joins TRBV6-5 and TRBJ2-7; TRBD2 is a possible D gene (6 bases). V was clipped by 2 bases and J by 2 bases, with 10 bases between them. In germline, CDR1 is MNHEY, CDR2 SVGAGI. This CDR3 has 14 residues. The CDR3 DNA reads as TGTGCCAGCAGTTACCTCGCGGGGACCTACGAGCAGTACTTC. This gives the protein CASSYLAGTYEQYF.

The chain links TRBV10-3 to TRBJ2-3; unclear D gene. V was clipped by 0 bases and J by 8 bases, with 6 bases between them. This CDR3 has 12 amino acids. Germline V gene sequence: CDR1 ENHRY, CDR2 SYGVKD. The CDR3 protein is CAISESLFTQYF. The CDR3, as DNA: TGTGCCATCAGTGAGTCGCTGTTTACGCAGTATTTT.

The V and J genes are TRBV6-5 and TRBJ2-1; 7 bases are a match to TRBD1. After removal of 0 bases from V and 2 bases from J, the junction contained 4 bases not matched to a gene. Per germline, CDR1 MNHEY and CDR2 SVGAGI. CDR3 length equals 16 residues. The CDR3 spells CASSYSLGTAYNEQFF. The CDR3 DNA reads TGTGCCAGCAGTTACTCGCTCGGGACAGCCTACAATGAGCAGTTCTTC.

The J gene is TRBJ1-6, the V gene TRBV19, with 7 positions matching TRBD1. The CDR3 is 15 residues long. In germline, CDR1 is LNHDA, CDR2 SQIVND (reference sequence). V shed 3 bases and J 9 bases; nucleotides not matched to a gene: 8. The CDR3 spells CASSILEQGFSPLHF. CDR3 DNA sequence: TGTGCCAGTAGTATTCTCGAACAGGGGTTTTCACCCCTCCACTTT.

The rearrangement joins TRBV6-5 to TRBJ1-1, with D possibly being TRBD1 (5 bases). CDR1 MNHEY and CDR2 SVGAGI come from the germline V gene. The CDR3 is 13 residues long. V lost 5 bases, J lost 6 bases, and 13 bases lay in between. The CDR3 DNA reads as TGTGCCAGCAGTATTAACGGGGCAGCTGAAGCTTTCTTT. Amino acid sequence: CASSINGAAEAFF.